This TCR beta chain comes out of a study of siplizumab effects on memory and regulatory T cells (dated by TCRdb to about 2019). At the level of the whole study: The effect of the anti-CD2 antibody siplizumab on alloreactive T-cell subsets was examined in allogeneic mixed lymphocyte reactions constructed from human PBMCs.

In regard to this clone: What this receptor recognizes is not known. No much larger clone is present one base from it, and per-base qualities are unavailable.

Sorted unstimulated T cells and proliferating T cells recovered from mixed lymphocyte reactions underwent TCRbeta CDR3 sequencing. Fresh whole blood from ten HLA-typed healthy donors was used as the source from which PBMCs were isolated. Unstimulated CD4+ regulatory T cells were FACS-sorted to map the origin of alloreactive clones. Paper-wide results and their limitations: A naive or memory phenotype could not be assigned to roughly 75-95% of proliferating CD4+ or CD8+ clones. Among mappable alloreactive CD4+ clones, the Treg-derived fraction averaged around 69% with siplizumab versus about 27% in control reactions. The cumulative frequency of alloreactive sequences traceable to unstimulated CD4+ memory T cells was significantly reduced by siplizumab. Because sequences below about 10^-5 frequency were poorly captured, only a minor fraction of alloreactive clones could be mapped to unstimulated subsets. The suppressive function of proliferating Tregs from siplizumab cultures was not functionally confirmed. Greater diversity appeared to be present in unstimulated naive T cells than in memory T cells, and a substantial contribution to the alloresponse seemed to be made by naive cells.

The library was prepared using the immunoSEQ multiplex PCR assay. Around 10^5 TCR templates per sample were assayed by the deep sequencing platform. Genomic DNA extracted from sorted T cells was the material used for TCRbeta CDR3 sequencing. On the authors' methods: The R programming language was used for the clonal analysis of the TCRbeta CDR3 data. Unstimulated samples were compared with post-reaction CFSE-low samples to define alloreactive CD4+ and CD8+ clones. Regulatory or non-regulatory origin was assigned to alloreactive CD4+ clones by matching of sequences to sorted unstimulated Treg and non-Treg repertoires. In its TCRdb copy, this immuneACCESS table keeps in-frame sequences only and misses some clones. Where compared with another copy, unresolved V genes explain less than half of these, and the others have no known cause. V, J and clone size are taken as reported in that table, and D and trimming were inferred from the DNA itself. This sample gives approximately 120,000 clones in total; 92% of them show up just once. The top ten clones comprise around 0.73% of the sample.

V loses 8 bases of germline sequence and J loses 3 bases, and the interval between the two ends is 7 bases. CDR1 and CDR2 are read off the germline V gene as KGHSH and LQKENI. CDR3 length: 11 amino acids, cysteine to phenylalanine. Only the CDR3 portion is preserved as DNA: 33 bases, with reading frame beginning at the first base. The TCR comes from a human donor in good health. The sequenced sample consisted of Tregs sorted from blood. The rearranged segments are TRBV18 and TRBJ1-2; no D gene can be assigned with confidence. The bases read TGTGCCAGCCGAGATTACTATGGCTACACCTTC. Translation gives CASRDYYGYTF.